A single TCR beta chain is shown here with its context. Its target is unknown. cDNA serving as the sequencing template came from extracted, reverse transcribed RNA. Sequencing used immunoSEQ multiplex PCR; TCRdb keeps in-frame clones, though not all of them. The table records approximately 300,000 clones, 55% to 70% of them present only once. With 6 bases clipped from V and 0 bases from J, the junction kept 6 bases outside the gene matches. The germline V gene has CDR1 LGHNT and CDR2 FRNRAP. This CDR3 is built from 18 residues. The sample originates from a study of CD8+ T cells in alopecia areata. At the level of the study: Patients in the treated group were given tofacitinib by mouth, 5 to 10 mg twice a day.

Study-wide findings and caveats: Normal scalp had lower clonality than lesional scalp, with alopecia totalis/universalis lesions showing this most strongly.

Treatment meaning: oral pan-JAK inhibitor, 5-10 mg twice daily. The starting material was CD4+ T cells sorted from blood, obtained at week 24, from a patient treated with tofacitinib. The V gene is TRBV12-5, the J gene TRBJ2-3; the match to TRBD2 covers 16 bases. The clonotype comes from a human donor with alopecia areata. The CDR3 DNA reads as TGTGCTAGTGGACCGGGACTAGCGGGGGGGCGGAGCACAGATACGCAGTATTTT. Translating it yields CASGPGLAGGRSTDTQYF.